This T cell receptor (beta chain) was sequenced in a study of CD8 T cells in Susac syndrome. The controls, all healthy donors, were matched for age and sex. Reverse transcription of about 0.45 to 1 ug RNA used random hexamers. TCRdb fed the immunoSEQ multiplex PCR reads into MiXCR, producing one record per CDR3 protein. The sample shows roughly 120,000 distinct CDR3 sequences, 90% to 96% of them seen only once. This clonotype was detected once. There are 12 residues in the CDR3. Germline V gives CDR1 SGHTA, CDR2 FQGNSA. V dropped 2 bases and J dropped 4 bases, with 5 bases sitting between them. The specimen was CD4+ T cells from PBMCs. The source of this sequence is a human donor in good health. J is TRBJ1-2 and V is TRBV7-2; D unclear. The CDR3 reads CASSLILYGYTF. Written as DNA, the CDR3 is TGTGCCAGCAGCTTAATCCTCTATGGCTACACCTTC.